The source of this T cell receptor (beta chain) is a study of T cells in Graves' hyperthyroidism and ophthalmopathy. Study-level information: It was at initial diagnosis, before any treatment, that peripheral blood was collected.

The germline V gene encodes CDR1 SGHVS and CDR2 FQNEAQ. V lost 5 bases to trimming and J lost 2 bases, with 14 bases between them. This CDR3 is 15 amino acids long. The table lists this clonotype with a count of one. The TCR beta CDR3 regions underwent amplification using RNA transcripts as the source. First-round RT-PCR of the TCR CDR3 relied on the HTBI primer set. TCRdb passed the multiplex PCR reads through MiXCR, listing each CDR3 protein once. The sample lists 500,000 to 750,000 distinct CDR3 sequences, around 14% occurring once. Patients having uncontrolled infection, another autoimmune disease, pregnancy or lactation were not included.

The chain carries TRBV7-8 and TRBJ2-3; no reliable D call. The source is a woman in her twenties or thirties with Graves' hyperthyroidism. Sequencing used blood. For the CDR3, the DNA is TGTGCCAGCAGCCCCGTGGTAAGGACCACAGATACGCAGTATTTT. This sequence encodes CASSPVVRTTDTQYF. The complete variable domain, with remaining parts taken from reference TRBV7-8 and TRBJ2-3, reads GAGVSQSPRYKVAKRGQDVALRCDPISGHVSLFWYQQALGQGPEFLTYFQNEAQLDKSGLPSDRFFAERPEGSVSTLKIQRTQQEDSAVYLCASSPVVRTTDTQYFGPGTRLTVL.